This T cell receptor beta chain was recovered during a study of T cells after yellow fever vaccination. Study as a whole: Fractions of low cell number were prepared using SMART-Seq v4 Ultra Low Input.

The table lists this clonotype with a few counts. The CDR3 extends over 15 amino acids. The ends lost 5 bases at V and 5 bases at J; junction bases unmatched: 7. Germline CDR1 is SGHNT and CDR2 is YYREEE (reference sequence). TCRdb redid the calling of the 5' RACE reads with MiXCR, one entry per CDR3 protein. The data contain hundreds of thousands of distinct CDR3 sequences, roughly a sixth of them seen just once; the ten biggest clones take up approximately 15%. The genes are TRBV5-4 and TRBJ2-5, with TRBD1 matching over 12 bases. This specimen consisted of PBMCs, obtained less than 6 days after the first yellow fever vaccination. This receptor was taken from a man between 18 and 35 years old who received the YFV17D yellow fever vaccine. The CDR3 loop reads CASRGTGGKAETQYF. CDR3 coding DNA: TGTGCCAGCAGGGGGACAGGGGGCAAGGCGGAGACCCAGTACTTC.